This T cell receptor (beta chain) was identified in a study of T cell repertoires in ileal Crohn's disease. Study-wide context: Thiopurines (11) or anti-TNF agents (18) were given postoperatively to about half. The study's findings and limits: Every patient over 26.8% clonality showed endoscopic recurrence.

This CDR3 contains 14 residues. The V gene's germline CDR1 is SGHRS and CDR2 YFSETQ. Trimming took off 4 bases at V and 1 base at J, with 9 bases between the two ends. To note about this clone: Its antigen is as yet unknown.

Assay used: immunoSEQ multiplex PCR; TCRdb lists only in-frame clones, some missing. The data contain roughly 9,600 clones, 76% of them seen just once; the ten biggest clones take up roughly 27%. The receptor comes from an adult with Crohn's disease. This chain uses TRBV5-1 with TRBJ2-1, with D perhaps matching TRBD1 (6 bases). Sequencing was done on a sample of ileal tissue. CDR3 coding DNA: TGCGCCAGCAGCCTAGGACAGTCCTACAATGAGCAGTTCTTC. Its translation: CASSLGQSYNEQFF.